The rows below give T cell receptor beta chains drawn from one sample of a study of long-term antiretroviral therapy in people with HIV. TCRdb's table, derived via immunoSEQ multiplex PCR, lists solely in-frame clones and lacks some. Among about 12,000 clones listed, about 80% were seen once. This specimen consisted of unsorted PBMCs, obtained 8 to 8.5 years after starting antiretroviral therapy. These TCRs come from a man in his fifties with HIV. The CDR3 runs from the conserved cysteine through the conserved F or W.

j_gene: TRBJ2-7; v_gene: TRBV27; CDR3aa: CASSLSGGEGLEQYF
j_gene: TRBJ1-1; v_gene: TRBV2; CDR3aa: CASSDESLNTEAFF
j_gene: TRBJ2-7; v_gene: TRBV5-1; CDR3aa: CASSTLPDGLITYEQYF
j_gene: TRBJ2-3; v_gene: TRBV13; CDR3aa: CASSLAVESTDTQYF
j_gene: TRBJ2-1; v_gene: TRBV2; CDR3aa: CASSRGYNEQFF
j_gene: TRBJ1-2; v_gene: TRBV10-3; CDR3aa: CATESNYGYTF
j_gene: TRBJ2-7; v_gene: TRBV6-1; CDR3aa: CASPSGGEQYF
j_gene: TRBJ1-2; v_gene: TRBV10-3; CDR3aa: CAISWTGDNYGYTF
j_gene: TRBJ2-7; v_gene: TRBV7-2; CDR3aa: CASSQGAGEGEQYF
j_gene: TRBJ1-5; v_gene: TRBV19; CDR3aa: CASSRGNLGLFNQPQHF
j_gene: TRBJ2-7; v_gene: TRBV18; CDR3aa: CASSSIRTGDVEQYF
j_gene: TRBJ1-6; v_gene: TRBV19; CDR3aa: CASSPRGNSPLHF
j_gene: TRBJ1-2; v_gene: TRBV7-6; CDR3aa: CASSPLFPGHLNYGYTF
j_gene: TRBJ1-1; v_gene: TRBV11-2; CDR3aa: CASSSWGRDYTEAFF
j_gene: TRBJ2-3; v_gene: TRBV7-1; CDR3aa: CASSWGQGALADTQYF
j_gene: TRBJ2-2; v_gene: TRBV19; CDR3aa: CASPGSSGELFF
j_gene: TRBJ1-5; v_gene: TRBV5-6; CDR3aa: CASSFRQANSNQPQHF
j_gene: TRBJ2-5; v_gene: TRBV28; CDR3aa: CASRARGQETQYF
j_gene: TRBJ2-7; v_gene: TRBV25-1; CDR3aa: CASSEAGSYEQYF
j_gene: TRBJ1-4; v_gene: TRBV6-6; CDR3aa: CASRTRAGTNEKLFF
j_gene: TRBJ1-1; v_gene: TRBV25-1; CDR3aa: CASSESGVEEAFF
j_gene: TRBJ1-5; v_gene: TRBV7-6; CDR3aa: CASSPQVGGQPQHF
j_gene: TRBJ2-7; v_gene: TRBV7-2; CDR3aa: CASSFGVLEQYF
j_gene: TRBJ2-3; v_gene: TRBV29-1; CDR3aa: CSVDPRGRPTDTQYF
j_gene: TRBJ2-7; v_gene: TRBV6-6; CDR3aa: CASSYREPFSYEQYF
j_gene: TRBJ2-7; v_gene: TRBV6-5; CDR3aa: CASSLGGYYEQYF